The clone carrying this TCR beta chain was seen a handful of times. The assay was immunoSEQ multiplex PCR, and TCRdb's table has in-frame clones only and misses some. Of tens of thousands of clones listed, over 85% are singletons. CDR3 size: 13 residues. J lost 4 bases, V lost 2 bases, and 2 bases had no gene match. Germline values: CDR1 SGHRS, CDR2 YFSETQ. This sample was taken from a study of T cell changes during pregnancy in multiple sclerosis. The receptor was isolated from a female donor in good health, enrolled as a control in a pregnancy study. The gene calls are TRBV5-1 and TRBJ1-1, with TRBD1 matching 7 bases. The material sequenced was peripheral blood, taken in the third trimester of pregnancy. CDR3 DNA: TGCGCCAGCAGCTTCACAGGGGCCACTGAAGCTTTCTTT. It codes for CASSFTGATEAFF. Using reference TRBV5-1 and TRBJ1-1 for the parts outside the CDR3, the full variable domain is KAGVTQTPRYLIKTRGQQVTLSCSPISGHRSVSWYQQTPGQGLQFLFEYFSETQRNKGNFPGRFSGRQFSNSRSEMNVSTLELGDSALYLCASSFTGATEAFFGQGTRLTVV.